The 26 T cell receptor beta chains below come from one sample, sequenced in a study of regulatory T cells in long-lasting Graves disease. The TCR beta library used iRepertoire HTBI primers with Arm-PCR amplification of CDR3. TCRdb redid the calling of the multiplex PCR reads with MiXCR, one entry per CDR3 protein. Altogether 550,000 to 650,000 distinct CDR3 sequences are present, about 16% being singletons, with the ten largest covering around 12%. The sample's time point: newly diagnosed GD, antithyroid drugs for less than 3 months. PBMC-extracted RNA yielded the TCR library. The same data also went into a second study, on T cells in Graves' hyperthyroidism and ophthalmopathy.

The sequences come from peripheral blood mononuclear cells (PBMCs), collected at new diagnosis, from a patient treated with antithyroid drugs. The receptors stem from a young man with Graves disease.

This clonotype has a handful of counts. V gene TRBV6-5 combines with J gene TRBJ1-1, with D tentatively TRBD1 (5 bases). Germline V gives CDR1 MNHEY, CDR2 SVGAGI. The CDR3 extends over 15 amino acids. V lost 0 bases and J 1 base, leaving 9 bases between the germline ends. The CDR3 loop is CASSYSRGANTEAFF. CDR3 DNA: TGTGCCAGCAGTTACTCGAGAGGGGCGAACACTGAAGCTTTCTTT.

The chain employs TRBV28 and TRBJ2-7, with D maybe TRBD2 (5 bases). The length of the CDR3 is 17 residues. Trimming left V 5 bases short and J 3 bases short, with 23 bases between. CDR1 and CDR2 from the germline V gene are MDHEN and SYDVKM. CDR3 in DNA: TGTGCCAGCAGTCAACCCTACCTCAGAGGGAGAAGCTACGAGCAGTACTTC. It yields the protein CASSQPYLRGRSYEQYF.

This clonotype was counted only a few times. This sequence joins TRBV20-1 and TRBJ2-3; tentative D call: TRBD2 (6 bases). Germline values: CDR1 DFQATT, CDR2 SNEGSKA (reference sequence). V was cut by 4 bases and J by 0 bases, with 11 bases left in between. This CDR3 has 14 amino acids. This CDR3 is CSATGDPSTDTQYF. CDR3 sequence (DNA): TGCAGTGCTACGGGAGACCCCAGCACAGATACGCAGTATTTT.

The chain carries TRBV4-1 and TRBJ2-5, with D perhaps TRBD1 or TRBD2 (5 bases each). Germline V gene sequence: CDR1 MGHRA, CDR2 YSYEKL. Trimming stripped 1 base from V and 5 bases from J, with 11 bases between. The CDR3 consists of 14 residues. The CDR3 bases are TGCGCCAGCAGCCAAGCGCAAGGGGAGGAGACCCAGTACTTC. Its protein product is CASSQAQGEETQYF.

This clonotype was detected ten times or more. The chain carries TRBV30 and TRBJ2-7, with a weak D call TRBD1 (6 bases). From germline, CDR1 is GTSNPN and CDR2 SVGIG (reference sequence). V was trimmed by 4 bases and J by 1 base, leaving 14 bases between them. This CDR3 contains 14 residues. Written as DNA, the CDR3 is TGTGCCTGGATGAAGACAGGATTTTCCTACGAGCAGTACTTC. This gives the protein CAWMKTGFSYEQYF.

This clonotype was found many times. The rearrangement joins TRBV11-2 to TRBJ2-2; no reliable D call. The V end was cut by 7 bases, the J end by 1 base, with 13 bases between. Germline CDR1 SGHAT, CDR2 FQNNGV. This CDR3 comprises 15 residues. CDR3 sequence: CASILTWMNTGELFF. As DNA, the CDR3 is TGTGCCAGCATCCTAACCTGGATGAACACCGGGGAGCTGTTTTTT.

This clonotype was seen a handful of times. This sequence joins TRBV4-2 and TRBJ2-3; D gene unclear. Trimming took 0 bases from V and 6 from J, leaving 13 bases between them. The CDR3 consists of 15 residues. Looked up from germline, CDR1 is LGHNA and CDR2 is YNFKEQ. The CDR3 region is CASSQEGDPGDTQYF. CDR3 DNA: TGTGCCAGCAGCCAAGAAGGTGACCCCGGGGATACGCAGTATTTT.

In its sample, this clonotype was seen many times. The CDR3 DNA follows: TGTGCCAGCAGTTCTCCTAGAAACCTAGCGTACCTTGGGACCCAGTACTTC. Protein sequence: CASSSPRNLAYLGTQYF. The chain uses TRBV6-9 and TRBJ2-5, with TRBD2 as a possible D gene (6 bases). The CDR3 covers 17 residues. Trimming shortened V by 4 bases and J by 7 bases, and 25 bases separated the two germline ends. Germline V gives CDR1 MNHGY, CDR2 SVAAGI.

This clonotype was recorded a few times. J is TRBJ2-3 and V is TRBV27; 7 nucleotides line up with TRBD1. V shed 5 bases, J shed 0 bases, and the junction held 14 bases outside the gene matches. Germline V CDR1 and CDR2: MNHEY, SMNVEV (reference sequence). The CDR3 has 18 residues. CDR3: CASSARQGPRSSTDTQYF. CDR3 DNA sequence: TGTGCCAGCAGTGCGAGACAGGGCCCGCGTTCAAGCACAGATACGCAGTATTTT.

This sequence joins TRBV6-2 or TRBV6-3 and TRBJ1-5; perhaps TRBD1 as D (5 bases). Trimming shortened V by 2 bases and J by 3 bases, and 8 bases separated the two germline ends. Germline V CDR1 and CDR2: MNHEY, SVGEGT. The CDR3 loop spans 14 amino acids. The CDR3 protein is CASSYGTANQPQHF. Here the CDR3 DNA reads TGTGCCAGCAGTTACGGGACGGCCAATCAGCCCCAGCATTTT.

This clonotype occurred a few times. The chain carries TRBV11-2 and TRBJ2-1; 7 nucleotides match TRBD1. The CDR3 loop spans 13 amino acids. J was trimmed by 12 bases and V by 6 bases; bases with no gene match: 11. Germline V lookup: CDR1 SGHAT, CDR2 FQNNGV. The CDR3 spells CASSQYRGLGQFF. The CDR3 DNA follows: TGTGCCAGCAGTCAATACAGGGGCTTAGGGCAGTTCTTC.

This clonotype was seen many times. V gene TRBV7-2 combines with J gene TRBJ1-1; D ambiguous. Trimming removed 5 bases from V and 6 bases from J, with 10 bases in between. This CDR3 has 12 residues. CDR1 and CDR2 from the germline V gene are SGHTA and FQGNSA. CDR3 sequence reads: CASSPEAAEAFF. The CDR3 region has the DNA TGTGCCAGCAGCCCCGAGGCCGCTGAAGCTTTCTTT.

The genes are TRBV27 and TRBJ1-1, with D hard to call. CDR1 and CDR2 from the germline V gene are MNHEY and SMNVEV (reference sequence). Deletions cut 0 bases from V and 7 bases from J, with 9 bases between. This CDR3 has 13 residues. CDR3 region: CASSLSGWSEAFF. For the CDR3, the DNA is TGTGCCAGCAGTTTATCAGGGTGGAGTGAAGCTTTCTTT.

This clonotype was recorded many times. The chain employs TRBV3-1 and TRBJ1-1; D unresolved. The CDR3 has 13 amino acids. Trimming removed 5 bases at V and 9 bases at J, with 16 bases between. CDR1 LGHDT and CDR2 YNNKEL come from the germline V gene (reference sequence). CDR3 sequence reads: CASSATDDSKAFF. The CDR3 nucleotides are TGTGCCAGCAGCGCTACGGACGATTCAAAAGCTTTCTTT.

The gene calls are TRBV19 and TRBJ2-1; D is undetermined. Trimming cost V 5 bases and J 5 bases, with 7 bases left between them. Germline V gene data show CDR1 as LNHDA and CDR2 as SQIVND (reference sequence). CDR3 length equals 12 residues. The CDR3 loop reads CASSLINNEQFF. DNA for the CDR3: TGTGCCAGTAGTCTGATTAACAATGAGCAGTTCTTC.

The V and J genes are TRBV4-1 and TRBJ1-1, with unresolved D. The CDR3 length is 11 residues. V lost 3 bases to trimming and J lost 7 bases, with 6 bases between them. Per germline, CDR1 MGHRA and CDR2 YSYEKL. The CDR3 nucleotides are TGCGCCAGCAGCCACTTGAATGAAGCTTTCTTT. Translation: CASSHLNEAFF.

There are many counts of this clonotype. The V gene is TRBV12-3 or TRBV12-4, the J gene TRBJ1-5; TRBD1 is a possible D gene (6 bases). The CDR3 has 16 residues. V gave up 6 bases and J gave up 2 bases, with 17 bases separating them. This chain's CDR3 is CASSPTGTTGNQPQHF. The CDR3 DNA sequence: TGTGCCAGCAGCCCTACCGGGACAACTGGCAATCAGCCCCAGCATTTT.

This clonotype was counted only a few times. CDR3 protein: CASSAPTGLETQYF. The CDR3 coding sequence is TGTGCCAGCAGCGCTCCGACAGGGTTGGAGACCCAGTACTTC. This sequence joins TRBV5-4 and TRBJ2-5, with 7 bases identical to TRBD1. J lost 5 bases, V lost 4 bases, and 8 bases had no gene match. The CDR3 extends over 14 amino acids. Per the germline V gene, CDR1 is SGHNT and CDR2 is YYREEE (reference sequence).

The CDR3 region is CASSPSSSLILNEQFF. The CDR3 region has the DNA TGTGCCAGCAGCCCTAGCTCTAGCCTAATCCTCAATGAGCAGTTCTTC. The chain is built from TRBV14 and TRBJ2-1; D might be TRBD2 (5 bases). With 4 bases removed from V and 6 bases from J, the gap between germline ends came to 19 bases. Per the germline V gene, CDR1 is SGHDN and CDR2 is FVKESK. This CDR3 is built from 16 residues.

This clonotype was counted at least ten times. The chain recombines TRBV2 with TRBJ2-7; 9 bases line up with TRBD2. The trim removed 6 bases at V and 3 bases at J, leaving 9 bases unmatched. The germline gives CDR1 SNHLY, CDR2 FYNNEI. The CDR3 totals 15 residues. As DNA, the CDR3 is TGTGCCAGCAGACCGACTAGCGGAAAACTCTACGAGCAGTACTTC. This translates into CASRPTSGKLYEQYF.

This clonotype came up a few times. The J gene is TRBJ2-7, the V gene TRBV5-1, with TRBD2 matching 8 bases. The ends lost 4 bases at V and 0 bases at J; junction bases unmatched: 6. Germline CDR1 is SGHRS and CDR2 is YFSETQ. The CDR3 totals 15 residues. This CDR3 reads CASSPGAGGSYEQYF. The CDR3 DNA reads as TGCGCCAGCAGCCCCGGGGCGGGGGGCTCCTACGAGCAGTACTTC.

This clonotype has more than one count but fewer than ten. This rearrangement joins TRBV14 to TRBJ2-7, with D possibly TRBD1 on 6 matching bases. The CDR3 contains 12 residues. V was shortened by 0 bases and J by 6 bases, with 6 bases between the two germline ends. The germline gives CDR1 SGHDN, CDR2 FVKESK. CDR3 sequence: CASSQEGGEQYF. The CDR3 nucleotides read TGTGCCAGCAGCCAAGAAGGGGGCGAGCAGTACTTC.

Ten or more counts support this clonotype. V is TRBV6-1 and J is TRBJ2-7; D gene uncertain. Trimming pared 2 bases from V and 2 bases from J, leaving 13 bases between. CDR1 and CDR2 (germline): MNHNS, SASEGT. The CDR3 loop spans 15 amino acids. CDR3: CASSENGPPTYEQYF. The CDR3 DNA is TGTGCCAGCAGTGAAAACGGGCCACCTACCTACGAGCAGTACTTC.

The table lists this clonotype with many counts. The chain has TRBV30 and TRBJ2-1; the D is unclear. CDR3 length: 13 amino acids. CDR1 is GTSNPN, CDR2 SVGIG, per germline (reference sequence). Trimming took off 4 bases at V and 4 bases at J, with 11 bases between the two ends. CDR3: CAWKGRLYNEQFF. In DNA, the CDR3 is TGTGCCTGGAAAGGCAGATTATACAATGAGCAGTTCTTC.

The chain joins TRBV6-4 to TRBJ2-2, with TRBD2 matching over 8 bases. V gave up 7 bases and J gave up 3 bases; unmatched junction bases: 19. The CDR3 extends over 19 amino acids. CDR1 and CDR2 (germline): MRHNA, SNTAGT. The chain's CDR3 is CASITTSERARVDTGELFF. CDR3 DNA sequence: TGTGCCAGCATCACGACTAGCGAGAGGGCCCGGGTCGACACCGGGGAGCTGTTTTTT.

This chain links TRBV5-4 with TRBJ1-5; unclear D gene. This CDR3 spans 13 amino acids. The ends were cut back, 4 bases at V and 5 bases at J, with 10 bases in the middle. The germline V gene encodes CDR1 SGHNT and CDR2 YYREEE (reference sequence). The DNA for the CDR3 is TGTGCCAGCAGCCGGGTCCCCGATCAGCCCCAGCATTTT. Its translation is CASSRVPDQPQHF.